This T cell receptor (beta chain) was captured in a study of blood T cell repertoires in COVID-19. For the study at large: T cells, B-cell-depleted T cells, or PBMCs supplied cDNA or gDNA.

This CDR3 comprises 15 residues. Germline V gives CDR1 PRHDT, CDR2 FYEKMQ (reference sequence). Trimming took 1 base from V and 6 from J, leaving 15 bases between them. Using immunoSEQ multiplex PCR, the repertoire was profiled, and TCRdb retains in-frame clones only, with some absent. This table has 200,000 to 250,000 clones, around 85% appearing once. Input material: peripheral blood. The chain couples TRBV13 to TRBJ1-2; TRBD1 might be the D (5 bases). The source of this sequence is a man between 60 and 75 years old with acute or convalescent COVID-19. In nucleotides, the CDR3 is TGTGCCAGCAGCTTAGACGACGCGGGGGTGAATGGCTACACCTTC. This translates into CASSLDDAGVNGYTF.